The clone carrying this T cell receptor (beta chain) has more than one count but fewer than ten. Trimming took 8 bases from V and 5 from J, leaving 3 bases between them. Germline V CDR1 and CDR2: MNHNY, SVGAGI (reference sequence). CDR3 length equals 10 residues. The source of the sample is a study of blood T cell repertoires in COVID-19. The repertoire was sequenced with immunoSEQ multiplex PCR; TCRdb's copy has only in-frame clones and lacks some. The sample lists 70,000 to 80,000 clones; around 91% were seen once. Sequences were obtained from peripheral blood. The J gene is TRBJ2-2, the V gene TRBV6-6; D not resolved. The receptor's source is a human donor in a cohort sampled during active COVID-19. CDR3 DNA sequence: TGTGCCAGCCATACCGGGGAGCTGTTTTTT. It is translated as CASHTGELFF.